This TCR beta chain was documented in a study of OX40 agonist ivuxolimab in advanced cancers. Study results and limitations: Antigen specificity was not determined for the expanded peripheral T cells.

As for this clone: Its target is not known.

Measured with immunoSEQ multiplex PCR; TCRdb has only the in-frame clones, and not every one. The table records approximately 79,000 clones, around 92% of them present only once. There are 14 residues in the CDR3. The V gene's germline CDR1 is SGHNT and CDR2 YYREEE (reference sequence). Trimming took 3 bases from V and 5 from J, leaving 15 bases between them. The genes are TRBV5-4 and TRBJ2-7; tentatively, D is TRBD2 (5 bases). The specimen comprised CD4+ or CD8+ T cells sorted from blood, sampled in a trial of the OX40 agonist ivuxolimab. This TCR was recovered from an adult with an advanced solid tumor such as melanoma, head and neck, liver or kidney cancer. CDR3 DNA sequence: TGTGCCAGCAGCTCTCGACTATCAGAGGACGAGCAGTACTTC. Translated, it gives CASSSRLSEDEQYF.